Following are 25 T cell receptor beta chains from one sample sequenced in a study of T cell repertoires in cytomegalovirus infection. From the reads, TCRdb called clonotypes with MiXCR, one entry per CDR3 protein. The table records about 740,000 distinct CDR3 sequences, about 40% of them present only once. The material sequenced was PBMCs. The source is a human donor in good health (CMV status not recorded). Some clones in this sample may be carry-over from other donors' samples.

CDR3 DNA: TGTGCCAGCAGTGAAGTAAGGGTAAGCTCCTACGAGCAGTACTTC. Encoded protein: CASSEVRVSSYEQYF. J is TRBJ2-7 and V is TRBV6-1; D not certain. The length of the CDR3 is 15 residues. Germline V gives CDR1 MNHNS, CDR2 SASEGT. The V and J ends lost 1 base and 0 bases respectively, with 10 bases between them.

There are a few counts of this clonotype. The chain recombines TRBV10-1 with TRBJ1-4; D gene uncertain. This CDR3 comprises 13 residues. V lost 5 bases, J lost 7 bases, and 11 bases lay in between. CDR1 and CDR2 from the germline V gene are WNHNN and SYGVQD (reference sequence). The CDR3 DNA follows: TGCGCCAGCAGTTATACCGGCGGTGAAAAACTGTTTTTT. Its protein is CASSYTGGEKLFF.

Only a few counts were recorded for this clonotype. The J gene is TRBJ2-1, the V gene TRBV6-5, with 11 bases identical to TRBD2. The trim removed 6 bases at V and 6 bases at J, leaving 7 bases unmatched. Per germline, CDR1 MNHEY and CDR2 SVGAGI. The CDR3 extends over 15 amino acids. DNA of the CDR3: TGTGCCAGCAGCAACCAACTAGCGGGAGTCAATGAGCAGTTCTTC. It translates to CASSNQLAGVNEQFF.

This clonotype was counted a few times. The V and J genes are TRBV11-2 and TRBJ1-2; TRBD1 is a possible D gene (6 bases). Germline CDR1 reads SGHAT; CDR2 reads FQNNGV. This CDR3 is built from 16 residues. V lost 3 bases and J lost 4, with 18 bases in between. As DNA, the CDR3 is TGTGCCAGCAGCTTTTTTCCCCCCGACAGGCCCTATGGCTACACCTTC. Translated: CASSFFPPDRPYGYTF. The full variable domain, completed using reference TRBV11-2 and TRBJ1-2, is EAGVAQSPRYKIIEKRQSVAFWCNPISGHATLYWYQQILGQGPKLLIQFQNNGVVDDSQLPKDRFSAERLKGVDSTLKIQPAKLEDSAVYLCASSFFPPDRPYGYTFGSGTRLTVV.

The chain links TRBV7-8 to TRBJ2-1, with TRBD1 identical over 10 bases. V shed 3 bases, J shed 9 bases, and the junction held 8 bases outside the gene matches. The germline V gene encodes CDR1 SGHVS and CDR2 FQNEAQ. The CDR3 consists of 15 residues. This CDR3 reads CASSFIDRGRGEQFF. DNA for the CDR3: TGTGCCAGCAGCTTCATTGACAGGGGGCGCGGTGAGCAGTTCTTC. Full variable domain (rest looked up from reference TRBV7-8 and TRBJ2-1): GAGVSQSPRYKVAKRGQDVALRCDPISGHVSLFWYQQALGQGPEFLTYFQNEAQLDKSGLPSDRFFAERPEGSVSTLKIQRTQQEDSAVYLCASSFIDRGRGEQFFGPGTRLTVL.

This chain joins TRBV10-3 and TRBJ1-2; TRBD1 agrees at 8 bases. CDR3 length: 12 residues. Per germline, CDR1 ENHRY and CDR2 SYGVKD. V was clipped by 5 bases and J by 8 bases; unmatched bases: 4. The CDR3: CAISNDRGGYTF. The CDR3 DNA reads as TGTGCCATCAGTAACGACAGGGGCGGCTACACCTTC.

This clonotype has a count of ten or more. The chain has TRBV7-9 and TRBJ1-2; TRBD1 matches 9 bases. This CDR3 region has 14 residues. Germline V lookup: CDR1 SEHNR, CDR2 FQNEAQ (reference sequence). V shed 4 bases, J shed 5 bases, and the junction held 5 bases outside the gene matches. The CDR3: CASSYDRGFYGYTF. The CDR3 DNA sequence: TGTGCCAGCAGCTATGACAGGGGGTTTTATGGCTACACCTTC.

This clonotype was counted ten times or more. A read error may produce the germline difference seen at one junction end. The chain couples TRBV7-8 to TRBJ1-5; no reliable D call. This CDR3 is 12 amino acids long. Germline loops: CDR1 SGHVS, CDR2 FQNEAQ. In nucleotides, the CDR3 is TGTGCCAGCAGCTTAACATCCGGCCCAGCGGATTTT. Amino acids: CASSLTSGPADF.

This clonotype was picked up a small number of times. The chain is built from TRBV24-1 and TRBJ2-3, with TRBD2 identical over 8 bases. V trimming: 7 bases; J trimming: 1 base; junction bases outside the gene matches: 3. The CDR3 is 14 residues long. Germline V gives CDR1 KGHDR, CDR2 SFDVKD. The CDR3 loop reads CATRAGGRTDTQYF. CDR3 bases: TGTGCCACCAGGGCGGGGGGTCGCACAGATACGCAGTATTTT.

This clonotype has only a few counts. The rearrangement links TRBV10-3 to TRBJ2-7; the match to TRBD2 covers 12 bases. J was trimmed by 5 bases and V by 5 bases; bases with no gene match: 10. Per the germline V gene, CDR1 is ENHRY and CDR2 is SYGVKD. The CDR3 loop spans 16 amino acids. CDR3 nucleotide sequence: TGTGCCATCAGTAAGCTGACTAGCGGGAGAAGCAACGAGCAGTACTTC. This translates into CAISKLTSGRSNEQYF.

This clonotype has just a few counts. The rearrangement joins TRBV7-8 to TRBJ2-1; D gene ambiguous. The germline gives CDR1 SGHVS, CDR2 FQNEAQ. This CDR3 is built from 15 residues. V dropped 4 bases and J dropped 8 bases, with 18 bases sitting between them. The CDR3 nucleotides read TGTGCCAGCAGCTCGAGGCCAGTTCCCATCGATGAGCAGTTCTTC. Translating gives CASSSRPVPIDEQFF.

The chain couples TRBV3-1 to TRBJ1-2; possible D gene TRBD1, 6 bases. Trimming removed 1 base at V and 4 bases at J, with 16 bases between. CDR3 length: 16 residues. In germline, CDR1 is LGHDT, CDR2 YNNKEL (reference sequence). In DNA, the CDR3 is TGTGCCAGCAGCCAAGGGTCGGGGGGCAATGTCTATGGCTACACCTTC. Protein: CASSQGSGGNVYGYTF. The entire variable domain, with the rest obtained from reference TRBV3-1 and TRBJ1-2, is as follows: DTAVSQTPKYLVTQMGNDKSIKCEQNLGHDTMYWYKQDSKKFLKIMFSYNNKELIINETVPNRFSPKSPDKAHLNLHINSLELGDSAVYFCASSQGSGGNVYGYTFGSGTRLTVV.

This clonotype was detected ten times or more. The chain employs TRBV7-9 and TRBJ2-7; D is possibly TRBD1 or TRBD2 (5 bases each). V was cut by 1 base and J by 1 base, with 14 bases left in between. Germline values: CDR1 SEHNR, CDR2 FQNEAQ (reference sequence). The CDR3 has 16 residues. The CDR3 protein is CASSLVTGQKSYEQYF. CDR3 in DNA: TGTGCCAGCAGCTTAGTTACGGGGCAAAAGTCCTACGAGCAGTACTTC.

J is TRBJ1-1 and V is TRBV3-1, with 8 bases that match TRBD1. The germline gives CDR1 LGHDT, CDR2 YNNKEL (reference sequence). The CDR3 contains 16 residues. J lost 4 bases, V lost 4 bases, and 11 bases had no gene match. The CDR3 spells CASSPRAQGGATEAFF. DNA for the CDR3: TGTGCCAGCAGCCCTCGGGCACAGGGGGGGGCCACTGAAGCTTTCTTT.

The chain carries TRBV19 and TRBJ2-5; 7 nucleotides align to TRBD1. This CDR3 comprises 18 residues. The ends lost 0 bases at V and 1 base at J; junction bases unmatched: 11. Germline CDR1 is LNHDA and CDR2 is SQIVND (reference sequence). CDR3 bases: TGTGCCAGTAGTATAGACCGAACAGGGGTGACTATCCAAGAGACCCAGTACTTC. Amino acid sequence: CASSIDRTGVTIQETQYF. Together with reference TRBV19 and TRBJ2-5, the CDR3 gives the full variable domain: DGGITQSPKYLFRKEGQNVTLSCEQNLNHDAMYWYRQDPGQGLRLIYYSQIVNDFQKGDIAEGYSVSREKKESFPLTVTSAQKNPTAFYLCASSIDRTGVTIQETQYFGPGTRLLVL.

At least ten counts were recorded for this clonotype. This chain links TRBV5-4 with TRBJ2-7; 10 bases match TRBD1. This CDR3 has 16 residues. V trimming: 3 bases; J trimming: 3 bases; junction bases outside the gene matches: 9. CDR1 is SGHNT, CDR2 YYREEE, per germline (reference sequence). CDR3 loop: CASSSVSRDRGYEQYF. Here the CDR3 DNA reads TGTGCCAGCAGCTCGGTCAGCAGGGACAGGGGCTACGAGCAGTACTTC. The whole variable domain, filled in from reference TRBV5-4 and TRBJ2-7, reads ETGVTQSPTHLIKTRGQQVTLRCSSQSGHNTVSWYQQALGQGPQFIFQYYREEENGRGNFPPRFSGLQFPNYSSELNVNALELDDSALYLCASSSVSRDRGYEQYFGPGTRLTVT.

In this sample, this clonotype turned up a few times. The genes are TRBV30 and TRBJ1-1; maybe TRBD1 (5 bases). Germline CDR1 reads GTSNPN; CDR2 reads SVGIG (reference sequence). CDR3 length: 13 amino acids. Trimming took off 0 bases at V and 1 base at J, with 6 bases between the two ends. The CDR3 nucleotides read TGTGCCTGGAGTGTGGGGCGGAACACTGAAGCTTTCTTT. Its translation is CAWSVGRNTEAFF.

The J gene is TRBJ1-4, the V gene TRBV7-2, with D possibly matching TRBD1 (6 bases). The V gene's germline CDR1 is SGHTA and CDR2 FQGNSA. V gave up 6 bases and J gave up 10 bases, with 27 bases separating them. The CDR3 totals 17 residues. CDR3 sequence reads: CASSSGAGDARRGKLFF. CDR3 DNA: TGTGCCAGCAGTTCAGGGGCAGGGGATGCCCGAAGGGGAAAACTGTTTTTT.

This clonotype has only a few counts. The rearrangement links TRBV25-1 to TRBJ1-2; D is perhaps TRBD1 (6 bases). CDR3 length: 13 residues. Germline CDR1 and CDR2: MGHDK and SYGVNS. Trimming removed 6 bases from V and 6 bases from J, with 14 bases in between. CDR3 loop: CASRRPGTHGYTF. The DNA of the CDR3 is TGTGCCAGCAGGAGGCCGGGGACACATGGCTACACCTTC.

Turning to this clonotype: Given the absence of the conserved phenylalanine or tryptophan at the CDR3 end, a read error is likely. The V gene is TRBV7-2, the J gene TRBJ2-5, with 14 bases matching TRBD2. J lost 2 bases, V lost 1 base, and 3 bases had no gene match. CDR1 SGHTA and CDR2 FQGNSA come from the germline V gene. CDR3 length equals 17 residues. CDR3 sequence reads: CASSLGGTSGGQETQYL. CDR3 nucleotides: TGTGCCAGCAGCTTAGGAGGGACTAGCGGGGGACAAGAGACCCAGTACTTA.

The rearrangement joins TRBV18 to TRBJ1-6, with D uncertain. This CDR3 is 15 amino acids long. Germline loops: CDR1 KGHSH, CDR2 LQKENI. Between the trimmed V and J ends, which lost 3 bases and 1 base, there was a span of 7 bases. Written as DNA, the CDR3 is TGTGCCAGCTCACCGCCGCGGTCCTATAATTCACCCCTCCACTTT. It is translated as CASSPPRSYNSPLHF.

This clonotype was observed a handful of times. This sequence joins TRBV7-8 and TRBJ1-5; TRBD1 is a possible D gene (5 bases). CDR1 and CDR2 from the germline V gene are SGHVS and FQNEAQ. CDR3 length: 14 amino acids. The V end was cut by 2 bases, the J end by 3 bases, with 8 bases between. The CDR3 DNA follows: TGTGCCAGCAGCTTACGGGGGTACAATCAGCCCCAGCATTTT. Its translation is CASSLRGYNQPQHF.

Comments on this clonotype: Relative to the germline gene, one junction end is altered; a read error may explain this. This sequence joins TRBV12-3 or TRBV12-4 and TRBJ2-1; possible D gene TRBD2, 5 bases. The CDR3 covers 14 residues. CDR3 coding DNA: TGTGCCAGCAGTCTAGCCACTTCCTACAATGAGCAGTTCTTC. Protein sequence: CASSLATSYNEQFF.

The chain recombines TRBV7-6 with TRBJ2-7, with no clear D. CDR1 is SGHVS and CDR2 is FNYEAQ in the germline V gene. The V gene lost 1 base and the J gene lost 7 bases, with 11 bases spanning the gap. The CDR3 has 13 residues. The CDR3 DNA reads as TGTGCCAGCAGCTTAGGAACCGGCGCGGAGCAGTACTTC. Its protein is CASSLGTGAEQYF.

The rearrangement uses TRBV11-2 and TRBJ2-7; D uncertain. Between the trimmed V and J ends, which lost 3 bases and 5 bases, there was a span of 2 bases. CDR1 and CDR2 from the germline V gene are SGHAT and FQNNGV. The CDR3 is 10 residues long. CDR3 protein: CASSFDEQYF. In DNA form, the CDR3 reads TGTGCCAGCAGCTTCGACGAGCAGTACTTC. The whole variable domain, remainder taken from reference TRBV11-2 and TRBJ2-7, is EAGVAQSPRYKIIEKRQSVAFWCNPISGHATLYWYQQILGQGPKLLIQFQNNGVVDDSQLPKDRFSAERLKGVDSTLKIQPAKLEDSAVYLCASSFDEQYFGPGTRLTVT.